The rows below give T cell receptor beta chains drawn from one sample of a study of shared T cell receptors in the human thymus. The table came from immunoSEQ multiplex PCR; TCRdb's copy has only in-frame clones and leaves some out. The sample lists about 610,000 clones, around 87% occurring once. The same sample was also used in a study of human thymus T cells.

The specimen sequenced was thymocytes. The receptors were sampled from a boy less than two years old with a congenital heart defect. The CDR3 runs from the conserved cysteine through the conserved F or W. D genes are given only for firm matches. Only part of the rows carry a size: once, few, many, or a class if the clone is expanded.

D: TRBD1; V: TRBV11-2; J: TRBJ1-2; size: -; DNA: TGTGCCAGCAGTCCGGGACAGGGAAACTATGGCTACACCTTC; CDR3: CASSPGQGNYGYTF
D: TRBD2; V: TRBV30; J: TRBJ2-1; size: -; DNA: TGTGCCTGGACCGGGACTAGCGGGAGGGGTTACAATGAGCAGTTCTTC; CDR3: CAWTGTSGRGYNEQFF
D: -; V: TRBV10-2; J: TRBJ2-7; size: once; DNA: TGCGCCAGCCGTCCGGGAGCGGCGAGGCCCGTCGGCGAGCAGTACTTC; CDR3: CASRPGAARPVGEQYF
D: TRBD2; V: TRBV30; J: TRBJ2-5; size: -; DNA: TGTGCCTGGAGTGCCCCAACCCAGCTAGCGGACCAAGAGACCCAGTACTTC; CDR3: CAWSAPTQLADQETQYF
D: TRBD2; V: TRBV7-9; J: TRBJ2-5; size: -; DNA: TGTGCCAGCAGCTCTGTTGGGCGACTAGCGGGAGAAGAGACCCAGTACTTC; CDR3: CASSSVGRLAGEETQYF
D: -; V: TRBV4-1; J: TRBJ1-1; size: -; DNA: TGCGCCAGCAGCCAAGATCCCTTTGCCACAGGGAGGGACACTGAAGCTTTCTTT; CDR3: CASSQDPFATGRDTEAFF
D: TRBD2; V: TRBV7-9; J: TRBJ2-3; size: -; DNA: TGTGCCAGCAGCTTAGGGGGGAGGGGCACAGATACGCAGTATTTT; CDR3: CASSLGGRGTDTQYF
D: TRBD1; V: TRBV15; J: TRBJ1-5; size: -; DNA: TGTGCCACCACAGGGGGGAGCAATCAGCCCCAGCATTTT; CDR3: CATTGGSNQPQHF
D: -; V: TRBV19; J: TRBJ2-1; size: few; DNA: TGTGCCAGTAGTCCCCCTGAAGGGGGGGATGAGCAGTTCTTC; CDR3: CASSPPEGGDEQFF
D: -; V: TRBV5-6; J: TRBJ2-1; size: -; DNA: TGTGCCAGCAGCTTGGAAAGCACCGAGCAGTTCTTC; CDR3: CASSLESTEQFF
D: TRBD2; V: TRBV5-8; J: TRBJ2-7; size: -; DNA: TGTGCCAGCAGCCGGCTTGGGGCTAGCGGGAGGGCGTTGCCCTGCGAGCAGTACTTC; CDR3: CASSRLGASGRALPCEQYF
D: -; V: TRBV6-5; J: TRBJ2-1; size: -; DNA: TGTGCCAGCCTAAAACCCGGGGAGAATGAGCAGTTCTTC; CDR3: CASLKPGENEQFF
D: TRBD1; V: TRBV30; J: TRBJ1-1; size: -; DNA: TGTGCCTGGAGTCGGACAGGGGGCGTCCCTGAGGCTTTCTTT; CDR3: CAWSRTGGVPEAFF